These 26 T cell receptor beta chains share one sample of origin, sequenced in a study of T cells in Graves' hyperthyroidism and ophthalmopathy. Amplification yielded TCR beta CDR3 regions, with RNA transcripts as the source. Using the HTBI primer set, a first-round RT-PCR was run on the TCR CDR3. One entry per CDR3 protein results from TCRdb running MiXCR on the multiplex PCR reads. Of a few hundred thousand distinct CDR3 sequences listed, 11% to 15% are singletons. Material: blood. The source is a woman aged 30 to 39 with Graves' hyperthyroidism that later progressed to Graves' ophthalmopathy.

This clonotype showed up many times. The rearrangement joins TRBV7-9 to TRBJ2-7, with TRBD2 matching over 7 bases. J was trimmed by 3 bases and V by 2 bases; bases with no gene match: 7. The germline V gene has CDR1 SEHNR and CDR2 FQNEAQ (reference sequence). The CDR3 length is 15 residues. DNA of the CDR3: TGTGCCAGCAGCTTACTCCGGGGGGTAAGCTACGAGCAGTACTTC. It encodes CASSLLRGVSYEQYF.

CDR3 loop: CSAQAGGPLETQYF. The CDR3 nucleotides read TGCAGTGCTCAGGCGGGAGGGCCGTTGGAGACCCAGTACTTC. The chain combines TRBV20-1 with TRBJ2-5; 9 nucleotides line up with TRBD2. This CDR3 comprises 14 residues. CDR1 is DFQATT and CDR2 is SNEGSKA in the germline V gene (reference sequence). With 5 bases clipped from V and 5 bases from J, the junction kept 9 bases outside the gene matches.

CDR3 loop: CASSTGGGANVLTF. DNA for the CDR3: TGTGCCAGTAGTACGGGGGGTGGGGCCAACGTCCTGACTTTC. V and J are TRBV19 and TRBJ2-6; 7 bases align to TRBD2. CDR1 is LNHDA, CDR2 SQIVND, per germline (reference sequence). The CDR3 runs 14 residues. Losses at the gene ends were 4 bases for V and 3 bases for J; bases not matched to a gene: 0.

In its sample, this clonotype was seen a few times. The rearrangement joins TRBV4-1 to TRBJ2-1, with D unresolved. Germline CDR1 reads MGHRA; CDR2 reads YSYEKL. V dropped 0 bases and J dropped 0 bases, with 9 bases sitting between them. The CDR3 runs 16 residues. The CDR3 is CASSQDPVSSYNEQFF. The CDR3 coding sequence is TGCGCCAGCAGCCAAGATCCGGTAAGCTCCTACAATGAGCAGTTCTTC.

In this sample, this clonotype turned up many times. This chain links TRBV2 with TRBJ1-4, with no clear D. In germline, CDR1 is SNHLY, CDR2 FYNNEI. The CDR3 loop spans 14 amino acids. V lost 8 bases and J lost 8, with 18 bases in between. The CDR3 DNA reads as TGTGCCAGCCTAAGACTCTCCCTGGGCGAAAAACTGTTTTTT. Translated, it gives CASLRLSLGEKLFF.

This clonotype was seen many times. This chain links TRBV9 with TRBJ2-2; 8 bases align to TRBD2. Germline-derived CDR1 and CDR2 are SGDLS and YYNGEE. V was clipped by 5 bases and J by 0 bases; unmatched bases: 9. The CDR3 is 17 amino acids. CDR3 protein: CASSSSGSHANTGELFF. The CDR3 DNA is TGTGCCAGCAGTTCGAGCGGGAGCCACGCGAACACCGGGGAGCTGTTTTTT.

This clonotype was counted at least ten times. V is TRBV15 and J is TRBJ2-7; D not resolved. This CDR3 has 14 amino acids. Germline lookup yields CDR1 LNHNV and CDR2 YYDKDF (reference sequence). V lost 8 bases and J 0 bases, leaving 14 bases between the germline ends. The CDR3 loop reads CATSGPPNSYEQYF. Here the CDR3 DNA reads TGTGCCACCTCCGGACCTCCTAACTCCTACGAGCAGTACTTC.

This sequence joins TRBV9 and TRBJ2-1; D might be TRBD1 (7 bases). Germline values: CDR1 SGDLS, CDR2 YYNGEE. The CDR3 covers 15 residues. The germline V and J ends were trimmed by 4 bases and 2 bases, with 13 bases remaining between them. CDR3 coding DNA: TGTGCCAGCAGCCCAGGGGGGAGAACCTACAATGAGCAGTTCTTC. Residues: CASSPGGRTYNEQFF. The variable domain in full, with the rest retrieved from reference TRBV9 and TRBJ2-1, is DSGVTQTPKHLITATGQRVTLRCSPRSGDLSVYWYQQSLDQGLQFLIQYYNGEERAKGNILERFSAQQFPDLHSELNLSSLELGDSALYFCASSPGGRTYNEQFFGPGTRLTVL.

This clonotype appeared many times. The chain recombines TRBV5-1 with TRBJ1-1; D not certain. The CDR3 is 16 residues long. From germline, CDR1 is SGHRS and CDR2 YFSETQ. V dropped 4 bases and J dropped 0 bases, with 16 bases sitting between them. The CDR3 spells CASSPWATPMNTEAFF. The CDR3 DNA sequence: TGCGCCAGCAGCCCCTGGGCAACTCCCATGAACACTGAAGCTTTCTTT.

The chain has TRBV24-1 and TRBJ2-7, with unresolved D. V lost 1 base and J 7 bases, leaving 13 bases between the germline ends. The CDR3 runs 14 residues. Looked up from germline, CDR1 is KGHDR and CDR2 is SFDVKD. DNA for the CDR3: TGTGCCACCAGTGATTTTAAAAACCTGGGGGAGCAGTACTTC. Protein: CATSDFKNLGEQYF.

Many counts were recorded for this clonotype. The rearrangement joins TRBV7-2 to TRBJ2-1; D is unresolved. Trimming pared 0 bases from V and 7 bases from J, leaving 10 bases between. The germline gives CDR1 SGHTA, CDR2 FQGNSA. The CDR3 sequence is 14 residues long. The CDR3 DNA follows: TGTGCCAGCAGCTTAGCCCCGAATACAAATGAGCAGTTCTTC. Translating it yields CASSLAPNTNEQFF.

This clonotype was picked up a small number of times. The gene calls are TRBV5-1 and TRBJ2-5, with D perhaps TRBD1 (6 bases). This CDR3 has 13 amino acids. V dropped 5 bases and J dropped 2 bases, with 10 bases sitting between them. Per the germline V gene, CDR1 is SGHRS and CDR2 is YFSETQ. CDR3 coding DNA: TGCGCCAGCAGACTAGGGGGTCAAGAGACCCAGTACTTC. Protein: CASRLGGQETQYF.

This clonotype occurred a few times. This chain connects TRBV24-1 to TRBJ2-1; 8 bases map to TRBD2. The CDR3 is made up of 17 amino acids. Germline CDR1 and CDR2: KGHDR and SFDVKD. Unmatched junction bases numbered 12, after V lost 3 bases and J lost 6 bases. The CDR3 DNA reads TGTGCCACCAGTGATCCCTTTAGCGGGGAGGGTCCCAATGAGCAGTTCTTC. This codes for CATSDPFSGEGPNEQFF.

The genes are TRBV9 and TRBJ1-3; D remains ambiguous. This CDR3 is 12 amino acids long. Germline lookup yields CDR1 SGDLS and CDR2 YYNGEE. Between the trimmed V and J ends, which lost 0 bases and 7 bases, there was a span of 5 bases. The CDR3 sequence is CASSVEANTIYF. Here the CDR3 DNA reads TGTGCCAGCAGCGTAGAAGCGAACACCATATATTTT.

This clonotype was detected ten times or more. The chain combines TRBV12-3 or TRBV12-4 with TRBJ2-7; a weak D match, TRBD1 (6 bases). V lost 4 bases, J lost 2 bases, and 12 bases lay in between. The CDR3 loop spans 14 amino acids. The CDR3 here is CASSYPGQAYEQYF. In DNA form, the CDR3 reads TGTGCCAGCAGTTATCCGGGACAAGCCTACGAGCAGTACTTC.

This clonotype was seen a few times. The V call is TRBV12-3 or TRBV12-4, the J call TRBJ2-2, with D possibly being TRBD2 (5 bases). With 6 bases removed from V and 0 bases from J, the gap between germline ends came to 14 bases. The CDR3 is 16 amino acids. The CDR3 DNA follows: TGTGCCAGCAGCCCACCCTCGGGGTCGAACACCGGGGAGCTGTTTTTT. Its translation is CASSPPSGSNTGELFF.

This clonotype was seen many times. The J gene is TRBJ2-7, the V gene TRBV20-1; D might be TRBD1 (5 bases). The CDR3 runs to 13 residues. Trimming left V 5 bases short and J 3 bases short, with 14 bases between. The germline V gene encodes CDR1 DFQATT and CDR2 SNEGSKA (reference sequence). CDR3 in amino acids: CSAVTTESYEQYF. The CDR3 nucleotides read TGCAGTGCTGTCACGACAGAAAGCTACGAGCAGTACTTC.

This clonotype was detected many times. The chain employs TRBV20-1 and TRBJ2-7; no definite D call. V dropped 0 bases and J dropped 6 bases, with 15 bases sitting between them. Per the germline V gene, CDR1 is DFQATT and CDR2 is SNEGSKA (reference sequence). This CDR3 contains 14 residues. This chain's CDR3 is CSARDLGVVAEQYF. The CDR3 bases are TGCAGTGCTAGAGATCTTGGGGTGGTCGCCGAGCAGTACTTC.

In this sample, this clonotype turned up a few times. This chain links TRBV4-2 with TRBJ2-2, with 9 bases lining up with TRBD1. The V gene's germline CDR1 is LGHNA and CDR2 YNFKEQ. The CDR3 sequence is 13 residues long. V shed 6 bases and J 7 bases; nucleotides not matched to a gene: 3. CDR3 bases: TGTGCCAGCAGACAGGGGGCAAGCGGGGAGCTGTTTTTT. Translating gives CASRQGASGELFF.

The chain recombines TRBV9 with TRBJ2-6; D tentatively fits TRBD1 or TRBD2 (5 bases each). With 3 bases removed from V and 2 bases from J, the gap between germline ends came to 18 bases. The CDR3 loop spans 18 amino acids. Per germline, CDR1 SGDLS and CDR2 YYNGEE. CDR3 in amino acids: CASSGWGAEAPGANVLTF. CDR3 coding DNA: TGTGCCAGCAGCGGATGGGGCGCGGAGGCGCCTGGGGCCAACGTCCTGACTTTC.

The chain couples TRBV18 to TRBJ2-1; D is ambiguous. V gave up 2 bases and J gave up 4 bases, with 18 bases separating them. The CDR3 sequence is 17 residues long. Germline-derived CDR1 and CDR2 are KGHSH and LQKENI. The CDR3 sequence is CASSPTVRTETYNEQFF. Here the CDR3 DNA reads TGTGCCAGCTCACCAACGGTCCGGACCGAGACTTACAATGAGCAGTTCTTC.

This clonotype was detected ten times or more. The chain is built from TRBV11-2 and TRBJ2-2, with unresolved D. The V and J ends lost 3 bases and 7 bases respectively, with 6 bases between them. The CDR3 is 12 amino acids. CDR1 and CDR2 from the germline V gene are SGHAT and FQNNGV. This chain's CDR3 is CASSLMGGELFF. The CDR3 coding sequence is TGTGCCAGCAGCTTGATGGGCGGGGAGCTGTTTTTT.

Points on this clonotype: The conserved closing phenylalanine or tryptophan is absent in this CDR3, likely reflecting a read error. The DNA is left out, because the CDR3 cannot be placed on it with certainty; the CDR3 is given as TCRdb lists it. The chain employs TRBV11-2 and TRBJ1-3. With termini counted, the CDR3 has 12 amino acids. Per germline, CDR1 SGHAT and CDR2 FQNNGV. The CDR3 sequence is CASSLGGNTRYI.

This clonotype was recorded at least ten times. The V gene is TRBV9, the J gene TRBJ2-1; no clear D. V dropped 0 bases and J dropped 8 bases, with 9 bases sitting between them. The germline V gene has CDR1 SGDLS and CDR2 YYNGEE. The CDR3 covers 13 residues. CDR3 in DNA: TGTGCCAGCAGCGTAGACTTGCGGTATGAGCAGTTCTTC. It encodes CASSVDLRYEQFF.

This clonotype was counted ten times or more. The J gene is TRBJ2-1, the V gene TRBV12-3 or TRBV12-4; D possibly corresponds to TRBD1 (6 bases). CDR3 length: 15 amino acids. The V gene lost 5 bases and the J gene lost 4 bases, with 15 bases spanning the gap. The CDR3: CASSRVDRIYNEQFF. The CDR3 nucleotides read TGTGCCAGCAGTCGAGTTGACAGGATATACAATGAGCAGTTCTTC.

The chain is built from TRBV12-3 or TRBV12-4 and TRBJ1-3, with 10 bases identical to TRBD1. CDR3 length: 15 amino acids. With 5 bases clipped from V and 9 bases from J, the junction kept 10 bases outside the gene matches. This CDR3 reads CASSTDRGNPSTIYF. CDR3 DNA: TGTGCCAGCAGTACGGACAGGGGGAATCCGAGCACCATATATTTT.